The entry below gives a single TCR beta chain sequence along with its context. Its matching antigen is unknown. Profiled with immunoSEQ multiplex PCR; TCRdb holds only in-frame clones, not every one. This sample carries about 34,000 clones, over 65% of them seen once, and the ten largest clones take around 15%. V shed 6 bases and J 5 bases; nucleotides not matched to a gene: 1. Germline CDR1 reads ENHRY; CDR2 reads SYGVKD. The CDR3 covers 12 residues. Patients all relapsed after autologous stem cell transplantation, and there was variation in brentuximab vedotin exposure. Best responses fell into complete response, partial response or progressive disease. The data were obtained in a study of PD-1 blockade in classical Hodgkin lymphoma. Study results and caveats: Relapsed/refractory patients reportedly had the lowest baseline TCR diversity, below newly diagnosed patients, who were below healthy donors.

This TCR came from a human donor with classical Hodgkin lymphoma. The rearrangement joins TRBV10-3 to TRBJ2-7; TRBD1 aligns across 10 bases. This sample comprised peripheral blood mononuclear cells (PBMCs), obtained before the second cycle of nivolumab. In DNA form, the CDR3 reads TGTGCCATCAGCGGGACAGGGGACGAGCAGTACTTC. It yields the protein CAISGTGDEQYF.